The clone carrying this T cell receptor (beta chain) was detected many times. Under the authors' procedure: Estimates of nucleated cell counts were drawn from the amplification of reference gene primers. The assay was immunoSEQ multiplex PCR, and TCRdb's table has in-frame clones only and misses some. The DNA was the basis for D and trimming; V, J and clone size are from that table. The sample contains fewer than 150,000 clones, approximately 86% of which appear only once. This entry belongs to a study of blood T cell repertoires in COVID-19. Germline V gene sequence: CDR1 MGHDK, CDR2 SYGVNS. The CDR3 consists of 18 residues. Trimming removed 4 bases from V and 0 bases from J; junction bases left unmatched: 9.

This TCR came from a woman between 50 and 59 years old who had recovered from COVID-19. The chain uses TRBV25-1 and TRBJ2-3; TRBD2 agrees at 11 bases. Sequencing input: peripheral blood. In nucleotides, the CDR3 is TGTGCCAGCAGTGGCGGGACTAGCGGCTTCACTAGCACAGATACGCAGTATTTT. Translating it yields CASSGGTSGFTSTDTQYF.